This is a list of T cell receptor beta chains from one sample in a study of early T cells in non-severe SARS-CoV-2 infection. TCRdb re-called the 5' RACE reads through MiXCR, storing one row per CDR3 protein. Of about 70,000 distinct CDR3 sequences detected, 13% to 15% appear once; the ten largest clones hold approximately 4%. The source material was whole blood, sampled at baseline. These receptors were collected from an adult who was a healthcare worker with PCR-confirmed SARS-CoV-2 infection or an uninfected control (not recorded which). Both conserved end residues are part of each CDR3. A D gene is named only where the DNA matches it firmly. Part of the rows lack a size; the others show once, few, many or a class for expanded clones.

12	TRBD1	TRBV7-8	.	CASSDTGAGYTF
14	TRBD1	TRBV12-3/TRBV12-4	.	CASNGQGVNQPQHF
19	TRBD1	TRBV6-2/TRBV6-3	.	CASSYSAGTGVTTLYGYTF
15	TRBD2	TRBV20-1	.	CSAKGLAGHSYEQYF
15	.	TRBV12-3/TRBV12-4	few	CASSLKAAQSDTQYF
14	TRBD2	TRBV7-2	.	CASSLASGGGELFF
14	.	TRBV11-1	.	CASSSFGAADTQYF
13	.	TRBV28	many	CASRPTTGSPLHF
15	TRBD2	TRBV28	many	CASSGTSGRLHEQYF
12	.	TRBV5-1	.	CASSPEGQPQHF
15	.	TRBV28	.	CASSPQGRVNTEAFF
15	TRBD1	TRBV28	few	CASSTQGALNSPLHF
15	.	TRBV5-1	many	CASSLDSSSTDTQYF
13	.	TRBV28	.	CASRRDGDQPQHF
12	.	TRBV29-1	.	CSVPTGNNEQFF
17	TRBD2	TRBV24-1	few	CATSDPLLAGVTGELFF
14	.	TRBV7-2	.	CASSLGSASTEQFF
15	TRBD2	TRBV6-1	few	CASSTSGRAGNIQYF
17	TRBD1	TRBV11-2	few	CASSFRTGGIANEKLFF
15	TRBD1	TRBV10-3	few	CAISKGQGALYEQYF
11	.	TRBV6-2/TRBV6-3	few	CASRVANEQFF
13	.	TRBV4-2	few	CASSQDRKLAQFF
13	.	TRBV9	few	CASSVLYTGELFF
15	.	TRBV27	.	CASSFNRYSYNEQFF
16	.	TRBV7-9	.	CASRYGGSERYNEQFF
13	TRBD2	TRBV28	.	CASSLARAGEQFF
19	.	TRBV6-1	many	CASRAGLGTASSGANVLTF
14	TRBD2	TRBV20-1	many	CSATAGGRTDTQYF
13	TRBD2	TRBV18	.	CASASGRAAEQYF
18	.	TRBV13	few	CASSLRPTRGEFPYEQYF
13	.	TRBV27	few	CAYPGPDTDTQYF
13	TRBD2	TRBV20-1	many	CSAWTSGSHEQFF
13	TRBD1	TRBV19	.	CASSRDRGYEQYF
14	TRBD1	TRBV2	many	CASSSRQGLNEQYF
13	.	TRBV19	.	CASSIGGDYGYTF
14	TRBD1	TRBV5-6	.	CASSSGTGNQPQHF
13	.	TRBV12-3/TRBV12-4	few	CATLGRDNYGYTF
16	.	TRBV28	few	CASSSLARSSYNEQFF
14	.	TRBV19	.	CASSIAGRNTEAFF
13	.	TRBV20-1	many	CSARIGSNQPQHF
15	TRBD2	TRBV20-1	.	CSARAGGPSYNEQFF
13	.	TRBV30	.	CAGQEASSYEQYF
14	.	TRBV7-2	many	CASSLNSLNYGYTF
14	.	TRBV18	few	CASSPSGSLSEAFF
16	.	TRBV7-9	.	CASSLGKNILNTEAFF
16	.	TRBV3-1	.	CASSLERTVAGNTIYF
16	TRBD2	TRBV11-3	few	CASSSRAGGLGDEQFF
14	TRBD1	TRBV9	many	CASSAGQGNYGYTF